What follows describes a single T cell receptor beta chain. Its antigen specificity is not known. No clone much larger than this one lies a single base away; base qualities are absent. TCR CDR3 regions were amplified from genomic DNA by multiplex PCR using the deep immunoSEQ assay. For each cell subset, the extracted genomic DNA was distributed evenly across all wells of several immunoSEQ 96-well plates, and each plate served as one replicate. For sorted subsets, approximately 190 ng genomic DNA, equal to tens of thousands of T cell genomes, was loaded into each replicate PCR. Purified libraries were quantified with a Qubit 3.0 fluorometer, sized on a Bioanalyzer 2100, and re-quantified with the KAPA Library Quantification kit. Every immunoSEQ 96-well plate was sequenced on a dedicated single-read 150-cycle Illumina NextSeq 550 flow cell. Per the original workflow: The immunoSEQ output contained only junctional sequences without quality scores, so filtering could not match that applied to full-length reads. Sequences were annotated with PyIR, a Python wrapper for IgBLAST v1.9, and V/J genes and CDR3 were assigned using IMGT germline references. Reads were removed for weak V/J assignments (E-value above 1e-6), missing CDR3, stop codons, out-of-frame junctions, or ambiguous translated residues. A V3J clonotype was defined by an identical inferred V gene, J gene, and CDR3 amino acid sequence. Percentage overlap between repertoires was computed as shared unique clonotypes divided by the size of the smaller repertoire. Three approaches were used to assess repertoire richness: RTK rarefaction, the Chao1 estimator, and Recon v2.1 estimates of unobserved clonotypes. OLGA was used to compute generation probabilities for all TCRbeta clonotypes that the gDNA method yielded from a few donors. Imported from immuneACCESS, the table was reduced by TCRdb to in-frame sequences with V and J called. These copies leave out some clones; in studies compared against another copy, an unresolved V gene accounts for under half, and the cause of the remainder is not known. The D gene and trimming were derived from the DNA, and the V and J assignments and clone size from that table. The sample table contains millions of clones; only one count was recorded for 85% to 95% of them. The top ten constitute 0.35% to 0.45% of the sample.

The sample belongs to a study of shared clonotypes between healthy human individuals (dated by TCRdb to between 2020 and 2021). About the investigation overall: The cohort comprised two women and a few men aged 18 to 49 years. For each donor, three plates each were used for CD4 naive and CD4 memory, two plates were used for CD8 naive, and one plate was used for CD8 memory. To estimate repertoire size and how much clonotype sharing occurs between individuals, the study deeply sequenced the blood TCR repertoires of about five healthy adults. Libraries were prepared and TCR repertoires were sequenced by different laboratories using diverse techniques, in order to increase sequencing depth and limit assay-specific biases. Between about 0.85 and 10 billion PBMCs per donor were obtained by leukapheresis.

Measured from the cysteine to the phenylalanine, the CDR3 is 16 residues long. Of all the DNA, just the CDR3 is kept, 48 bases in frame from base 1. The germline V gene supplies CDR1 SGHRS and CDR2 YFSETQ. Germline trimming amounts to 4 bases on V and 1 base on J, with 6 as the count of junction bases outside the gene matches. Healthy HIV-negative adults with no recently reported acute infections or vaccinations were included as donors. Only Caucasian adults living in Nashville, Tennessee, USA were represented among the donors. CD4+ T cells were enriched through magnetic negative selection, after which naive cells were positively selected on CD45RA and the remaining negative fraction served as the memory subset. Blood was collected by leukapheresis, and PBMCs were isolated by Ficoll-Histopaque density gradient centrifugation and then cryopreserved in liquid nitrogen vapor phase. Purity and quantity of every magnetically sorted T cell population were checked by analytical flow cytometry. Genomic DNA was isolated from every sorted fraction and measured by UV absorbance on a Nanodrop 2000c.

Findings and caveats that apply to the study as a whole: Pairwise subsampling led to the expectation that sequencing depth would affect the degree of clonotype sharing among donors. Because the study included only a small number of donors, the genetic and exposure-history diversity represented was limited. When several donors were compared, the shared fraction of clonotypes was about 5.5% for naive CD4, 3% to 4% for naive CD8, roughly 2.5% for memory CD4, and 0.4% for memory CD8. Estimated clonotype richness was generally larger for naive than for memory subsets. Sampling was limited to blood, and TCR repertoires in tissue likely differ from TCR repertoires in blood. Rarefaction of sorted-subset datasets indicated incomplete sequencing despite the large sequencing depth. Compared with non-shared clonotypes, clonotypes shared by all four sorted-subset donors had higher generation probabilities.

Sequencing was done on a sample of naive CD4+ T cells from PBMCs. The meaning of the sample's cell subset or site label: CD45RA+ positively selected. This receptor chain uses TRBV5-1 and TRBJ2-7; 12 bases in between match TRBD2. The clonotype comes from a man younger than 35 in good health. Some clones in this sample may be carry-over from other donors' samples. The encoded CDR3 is CASSPGLAGGSYEQYF. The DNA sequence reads TGCGCCAGCAGCCCGGGACTAGCGGGTGGGTCCTACGAGCAGTACTTC.